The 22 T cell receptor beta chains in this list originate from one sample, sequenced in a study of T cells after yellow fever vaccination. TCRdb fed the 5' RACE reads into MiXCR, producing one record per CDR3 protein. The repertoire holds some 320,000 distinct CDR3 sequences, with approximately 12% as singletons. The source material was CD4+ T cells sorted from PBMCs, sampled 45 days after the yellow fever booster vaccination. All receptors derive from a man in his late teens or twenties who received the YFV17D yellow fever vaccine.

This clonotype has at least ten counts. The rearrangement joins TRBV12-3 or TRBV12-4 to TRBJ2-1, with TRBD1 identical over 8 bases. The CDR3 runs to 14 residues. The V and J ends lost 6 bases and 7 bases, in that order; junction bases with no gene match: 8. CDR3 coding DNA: TGTGCCAGCAGGACAGACAGGGGATGGAATGAGCAGTTCTTC. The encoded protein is CASRTDRGWNEQFF.

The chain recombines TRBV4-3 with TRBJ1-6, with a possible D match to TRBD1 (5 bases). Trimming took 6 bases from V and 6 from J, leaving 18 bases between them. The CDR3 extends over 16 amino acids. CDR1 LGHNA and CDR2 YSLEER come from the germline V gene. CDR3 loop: CASRKVEGLPNSPLHF. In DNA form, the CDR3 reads TGCGCCAGCAGAAAGGTCGAGGGGCTACCTAATTCACCCCTCCACTTT.

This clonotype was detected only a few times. The CDR3 region is CAIRQTGSSYEQYF. DNA for the CDR3: TGTGCCATCCGACAGACAGGGAGCTCCTACGAGCAGTACTTC. This chain connects TRBV10-3 to TRBJ2-7; 7 bases match TRBD1. Germline loops: CDR1 ENHRY, CDR2 SYGVKD. The CDR3 spans 14 residues. The V segment lost 8 bases and the J segment 0 bases; nucleotides outside the gene matches: 7.

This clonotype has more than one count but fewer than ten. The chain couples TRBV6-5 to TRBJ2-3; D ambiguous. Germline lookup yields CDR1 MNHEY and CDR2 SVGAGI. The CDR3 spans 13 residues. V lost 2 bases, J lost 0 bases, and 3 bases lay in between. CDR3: CASSYRSTDTQYF. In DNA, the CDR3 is TGTGCCAGCAGTTACCGGAGCACAGATACGCAGTATTTT.

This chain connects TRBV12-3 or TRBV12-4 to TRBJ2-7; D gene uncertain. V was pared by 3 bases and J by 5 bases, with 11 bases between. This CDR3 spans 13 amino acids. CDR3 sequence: CASSFSGIHEQYF. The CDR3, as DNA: TGTGCCAGCAGTTTTTCAGGCATCCACGAGCAGTACTTC.

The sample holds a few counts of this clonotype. CDR3 region: CASSSRDITWLGYTF. The CDR3 nucleotides read TGTGCCAGCAGCAGCAGGGACATCACGTGGTTAGGCTACACCTTC. The chain joins TRBV7-2 to TRBJ1-2, with D perhaps matching TRBD1 (6 bases). This CDR3 contains 15 residues. CDR1 is SGHTA and CDR2 is FQGNSA in the germline V gene. The germline V and J ends were trimmed by 5 bases and 8 bases, with 21 bases remaining between them.

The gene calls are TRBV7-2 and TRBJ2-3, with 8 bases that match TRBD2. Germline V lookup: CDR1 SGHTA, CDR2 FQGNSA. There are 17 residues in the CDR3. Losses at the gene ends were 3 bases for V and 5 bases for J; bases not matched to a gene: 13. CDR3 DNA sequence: TGTGCCAGCAGCTTCGCCAGCGGGCTAGCGGGCAAAGATACGCAGTATTTT. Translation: CASSFASGLAGKDTQYF.

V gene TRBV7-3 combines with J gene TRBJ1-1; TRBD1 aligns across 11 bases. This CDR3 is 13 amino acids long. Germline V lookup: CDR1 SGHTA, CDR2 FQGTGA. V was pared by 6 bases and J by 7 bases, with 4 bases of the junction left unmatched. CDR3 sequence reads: CASSSDRGLEAFF. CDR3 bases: TGTGCCAGCAGTTCGGACAGGGGGCTTGAAGCTTTCTTT.

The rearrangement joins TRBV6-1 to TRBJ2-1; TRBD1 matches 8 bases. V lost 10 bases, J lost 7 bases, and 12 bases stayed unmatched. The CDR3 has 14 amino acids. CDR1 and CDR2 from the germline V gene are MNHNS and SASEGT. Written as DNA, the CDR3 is TGTGCCATCTGGACAGGGACCACTGGTAATGAGCAGTTCTTC. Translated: CAIWTGTTGNEQFF.

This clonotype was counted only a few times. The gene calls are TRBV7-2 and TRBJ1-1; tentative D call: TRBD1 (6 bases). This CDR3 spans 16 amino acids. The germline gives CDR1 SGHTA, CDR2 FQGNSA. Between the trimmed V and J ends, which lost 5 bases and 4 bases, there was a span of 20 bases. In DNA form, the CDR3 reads TGTGCCAGCAGCCCACAGGGTTCGACAGCCTCCACTGAAGCTTTCTTT. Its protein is CASSPQGSTASTEAFF.

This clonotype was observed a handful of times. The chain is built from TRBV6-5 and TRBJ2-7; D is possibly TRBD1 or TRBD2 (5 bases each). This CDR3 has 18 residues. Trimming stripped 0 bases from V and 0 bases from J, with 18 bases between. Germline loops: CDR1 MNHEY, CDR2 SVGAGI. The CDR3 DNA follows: TGTGCCAGCAGTTACTCGACTGGATCAGGGACGGCCTCCTACGAGCAGTACTTC. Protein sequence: CASSYSTGSGTASYEQYF.

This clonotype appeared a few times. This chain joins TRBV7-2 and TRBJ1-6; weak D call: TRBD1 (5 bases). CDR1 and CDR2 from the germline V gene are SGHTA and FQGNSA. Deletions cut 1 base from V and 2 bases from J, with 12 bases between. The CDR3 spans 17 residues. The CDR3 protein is CASSLVGGSTYNSPLHF. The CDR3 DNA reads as TGTGCCAGCAGCTTAGTTGGGGGGTCCACCTATAATTCACCCCTCCACTTT.

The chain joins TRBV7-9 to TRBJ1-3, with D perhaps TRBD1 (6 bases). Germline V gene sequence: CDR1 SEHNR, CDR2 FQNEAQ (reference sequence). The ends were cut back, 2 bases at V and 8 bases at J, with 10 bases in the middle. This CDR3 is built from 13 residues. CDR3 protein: CASSLSGAHTIYF. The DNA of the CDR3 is TGTGCCAGCAGCTTATCGGGGGCACACACCATATATTTT.

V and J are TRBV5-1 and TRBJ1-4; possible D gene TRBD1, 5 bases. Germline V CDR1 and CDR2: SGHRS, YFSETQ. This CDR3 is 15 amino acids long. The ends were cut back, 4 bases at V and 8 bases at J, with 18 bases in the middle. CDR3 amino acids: CASSPLMGGREKLFF. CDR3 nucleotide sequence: TGCGCCAGCAGCCCTCTTATGGGGGGAAGGGAAAAACTGTTTTTT.

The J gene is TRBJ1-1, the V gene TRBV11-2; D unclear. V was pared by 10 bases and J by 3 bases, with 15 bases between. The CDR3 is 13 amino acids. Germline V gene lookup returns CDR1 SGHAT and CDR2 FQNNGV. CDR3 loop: CAIGKRADTEAFF. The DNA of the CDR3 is TGTGCCATCGGGAAGCGGGCCGACACTGAAGCTTTCTTT. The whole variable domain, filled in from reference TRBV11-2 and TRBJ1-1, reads EAGVAQSPRYKIIEKRQSVAFWCNPISGHATLYWYQQILGQGPKLLIQFQNNGVVDDSQLPKDRFSAERLKGVDSTLKIQPAKLEDSAVYLCAIGKRADTEAFFGQGTRLTVV.

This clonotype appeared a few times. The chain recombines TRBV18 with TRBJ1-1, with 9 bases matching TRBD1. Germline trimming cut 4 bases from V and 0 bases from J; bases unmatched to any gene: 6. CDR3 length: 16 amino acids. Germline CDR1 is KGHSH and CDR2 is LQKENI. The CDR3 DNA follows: TGTGCCAGCTCACTAAACAGGGGGCTGATGAACACTGAAGCTTTCTTT. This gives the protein CASSLNRGLMNTEAFF.

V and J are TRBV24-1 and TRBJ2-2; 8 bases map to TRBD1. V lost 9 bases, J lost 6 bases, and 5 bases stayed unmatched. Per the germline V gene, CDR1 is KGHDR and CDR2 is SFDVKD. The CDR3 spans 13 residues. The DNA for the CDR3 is TGTGCCACCGGGACAGGCTTGTCCGGGGAGCTGTTTTTT. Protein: CATGTGLSGELFF.

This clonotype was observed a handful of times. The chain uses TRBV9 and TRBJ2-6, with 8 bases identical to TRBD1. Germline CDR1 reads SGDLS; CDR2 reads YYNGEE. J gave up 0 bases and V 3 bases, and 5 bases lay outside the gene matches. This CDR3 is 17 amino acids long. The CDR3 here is CASSETGAFSGANVLTF. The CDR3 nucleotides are TGTGCCAGCAGCGAGACAGGGGCGTTCTCTGGGGCCAACGTCCTGACTTTC.

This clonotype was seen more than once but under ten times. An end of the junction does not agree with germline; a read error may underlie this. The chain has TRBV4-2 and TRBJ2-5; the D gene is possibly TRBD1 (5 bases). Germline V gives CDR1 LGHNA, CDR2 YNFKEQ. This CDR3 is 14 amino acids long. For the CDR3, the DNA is TGTGCCAGCAGCCAAGAAGGACACCAAGAGGCCCAGTACTTC. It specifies CASSQEGHQEAQYF.

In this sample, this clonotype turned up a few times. CDR3 region: CASSGVQTNQPQHF. In DNA, the CDR3 is TGTGCCAGCAGCGGCGTACAGACCAATCAGCCCCAGCATTTT. The J gene is TRBJ1-5, the V gene TRBV2; D unresolved. V dropped 6 bases and J dropped 3 bases, with 12 bases sitting between them. The germline V gene has CDR1 SNHLY and CDR2 FYNNEI. This CDR3 is 14 amino acids long.

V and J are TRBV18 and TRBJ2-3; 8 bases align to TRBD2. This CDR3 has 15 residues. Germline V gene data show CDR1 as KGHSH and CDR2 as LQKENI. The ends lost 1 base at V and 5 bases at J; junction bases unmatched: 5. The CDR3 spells CASSPLSGNKDTQYF. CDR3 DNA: TGTGCCAGCTCACCACTTAGCGGGAATAAAGATACGCAGTATTTT.

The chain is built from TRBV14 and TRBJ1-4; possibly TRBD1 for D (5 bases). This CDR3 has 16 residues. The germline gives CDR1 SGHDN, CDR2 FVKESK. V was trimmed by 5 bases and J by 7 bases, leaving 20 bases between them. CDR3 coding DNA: TGTGCCAGCAGCTCTCAAATGGGACGGCTGGGTGAAAAACTGTTTTTT. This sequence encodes CASSSQMGRLGEKLFF. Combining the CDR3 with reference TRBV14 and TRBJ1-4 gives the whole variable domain EAGVTQFPSHSVIEKGQTVTLRCDPISGHDNLYWYRRVMGKEIKFLLHFVKESKQDESGMPNNRFLAERTGGTYSTLKVQPAELEDSGVYFCASSSQMGRLGEKLFFGSGTQLSVL.